This T cell receptor (beta chain) was observed in a study of T cell changes during pregnancy in multiple sclerosis. Sequencing was performed with immunoSEQ multiplex PCR; in TCRdb, only in-frame clones are kept and a portion is missing. The sample holds some 40,000 clones, around nine tenths seen once. Germline loops: CDR1 LNHDA, CDR2 SQIVND (reference sequence). The CDR3 runs 14 residues. V trimming: 5 bases; J trimming: 3 bases; junction bases outside the gene matches: 5. V gene TRBV19 combines with J gene TRBJ2-7, with 9 bases lining up with TRBD1. The origin of this receptor is a female donor with multiple sclerosis, enrolled in a pregnancy study. This sample comprised CD8+ T cells from peripheral blood mononuclear cells, obtained in the first trimester of pregnancy. The chain's CDR3 is CASSWGQGGYEQYF. Here the CDR3 DNA reads TGTGCCAGTAGTTGGGGACAGGGCGGCTACGAGCAGTACTTC.